This entry is about one TCR beta chain. The junction had 7 bases not matched to a gene; V was cut back by 4 bases and J by 0 bases. Germline V gene data show CDR1 as SGHNT and CDR2 as YYREEE (reference sequence). This CDR3 is 15 amino acids long. Using its own MiXCR run on the 5' RACE reads, TCRdb lists one record per CDR3 protein. The sample contains some 320,000 distinct CDR3 sequences, 15% to 20% of which appear only once. The data were taken from a study of T-cell memory formation after mild COVID-19. The source of this sequence is a man between 18 and 29 years old who had mild COVID-19 (a few samples of this study predate the infection). Cell type and time point are not known. The source material was PBMCs or a T cell subset sorted from them (not recorded which). The chain joins TRBV5-4 to TRBJ2-7; 7 bases are a match to TRBD1. The CDR3, as DNA: TGTGCCAGCAGCAGAGGGACAGTCAGCTCCTACGAGCAGTACTTC. Protein product: CASSRGTVSSYEQYF.